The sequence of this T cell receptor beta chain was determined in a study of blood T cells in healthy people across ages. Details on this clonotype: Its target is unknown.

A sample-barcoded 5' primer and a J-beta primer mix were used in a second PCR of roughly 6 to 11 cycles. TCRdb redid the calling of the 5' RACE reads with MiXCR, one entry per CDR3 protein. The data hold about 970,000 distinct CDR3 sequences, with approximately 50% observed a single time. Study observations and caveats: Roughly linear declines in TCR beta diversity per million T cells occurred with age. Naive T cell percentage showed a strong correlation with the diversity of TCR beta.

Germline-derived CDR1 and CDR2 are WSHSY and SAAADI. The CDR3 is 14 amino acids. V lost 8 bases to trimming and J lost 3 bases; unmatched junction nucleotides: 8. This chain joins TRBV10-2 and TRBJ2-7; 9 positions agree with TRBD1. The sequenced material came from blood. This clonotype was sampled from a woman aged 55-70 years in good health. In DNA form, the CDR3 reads TGCGCCAGCCGGATGGGACAGGGATACTACGAGCAGTACTTC. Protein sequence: CASRMGQGYYEQYF.